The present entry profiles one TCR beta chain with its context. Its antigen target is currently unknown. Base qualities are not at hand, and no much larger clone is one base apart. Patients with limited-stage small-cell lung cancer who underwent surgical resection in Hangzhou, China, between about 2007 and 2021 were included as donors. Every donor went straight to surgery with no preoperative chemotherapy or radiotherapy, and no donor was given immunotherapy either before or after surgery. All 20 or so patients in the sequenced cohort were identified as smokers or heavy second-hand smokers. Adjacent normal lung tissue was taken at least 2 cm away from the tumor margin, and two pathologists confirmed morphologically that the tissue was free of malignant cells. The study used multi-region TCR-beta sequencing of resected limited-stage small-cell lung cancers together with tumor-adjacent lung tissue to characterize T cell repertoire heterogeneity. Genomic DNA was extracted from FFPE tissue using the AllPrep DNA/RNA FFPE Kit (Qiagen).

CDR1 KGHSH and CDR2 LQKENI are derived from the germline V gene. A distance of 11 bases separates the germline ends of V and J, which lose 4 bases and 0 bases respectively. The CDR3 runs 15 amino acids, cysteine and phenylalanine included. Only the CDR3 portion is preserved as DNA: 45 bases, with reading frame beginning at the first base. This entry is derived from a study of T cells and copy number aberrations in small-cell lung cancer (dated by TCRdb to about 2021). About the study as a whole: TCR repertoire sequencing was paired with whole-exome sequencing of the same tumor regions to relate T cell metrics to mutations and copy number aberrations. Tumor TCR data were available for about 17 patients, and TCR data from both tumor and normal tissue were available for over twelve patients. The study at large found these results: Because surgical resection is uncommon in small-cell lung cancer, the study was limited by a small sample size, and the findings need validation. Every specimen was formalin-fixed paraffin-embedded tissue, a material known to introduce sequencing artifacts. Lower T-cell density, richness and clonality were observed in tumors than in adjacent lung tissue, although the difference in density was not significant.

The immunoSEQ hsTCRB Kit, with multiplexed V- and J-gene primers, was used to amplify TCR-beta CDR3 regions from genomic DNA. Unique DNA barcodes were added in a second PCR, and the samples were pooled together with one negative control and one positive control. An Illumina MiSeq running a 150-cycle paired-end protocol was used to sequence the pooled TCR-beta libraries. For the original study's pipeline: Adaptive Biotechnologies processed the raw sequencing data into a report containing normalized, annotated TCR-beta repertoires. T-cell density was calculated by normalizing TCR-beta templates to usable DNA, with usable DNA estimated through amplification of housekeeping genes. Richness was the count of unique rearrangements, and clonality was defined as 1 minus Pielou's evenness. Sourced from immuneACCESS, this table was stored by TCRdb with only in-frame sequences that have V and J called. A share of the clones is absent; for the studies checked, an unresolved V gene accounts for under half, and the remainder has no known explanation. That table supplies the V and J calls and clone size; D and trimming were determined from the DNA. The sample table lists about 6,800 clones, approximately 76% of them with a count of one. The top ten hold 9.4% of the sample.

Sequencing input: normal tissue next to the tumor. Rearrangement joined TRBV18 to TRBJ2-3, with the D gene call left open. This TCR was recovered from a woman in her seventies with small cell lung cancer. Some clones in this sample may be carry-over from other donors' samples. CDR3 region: CASSLRKGSTDTQYF. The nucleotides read TGTGCCAGCTCACTTCGGAAGGGTAGCACAGATACGCAGTATTTT.